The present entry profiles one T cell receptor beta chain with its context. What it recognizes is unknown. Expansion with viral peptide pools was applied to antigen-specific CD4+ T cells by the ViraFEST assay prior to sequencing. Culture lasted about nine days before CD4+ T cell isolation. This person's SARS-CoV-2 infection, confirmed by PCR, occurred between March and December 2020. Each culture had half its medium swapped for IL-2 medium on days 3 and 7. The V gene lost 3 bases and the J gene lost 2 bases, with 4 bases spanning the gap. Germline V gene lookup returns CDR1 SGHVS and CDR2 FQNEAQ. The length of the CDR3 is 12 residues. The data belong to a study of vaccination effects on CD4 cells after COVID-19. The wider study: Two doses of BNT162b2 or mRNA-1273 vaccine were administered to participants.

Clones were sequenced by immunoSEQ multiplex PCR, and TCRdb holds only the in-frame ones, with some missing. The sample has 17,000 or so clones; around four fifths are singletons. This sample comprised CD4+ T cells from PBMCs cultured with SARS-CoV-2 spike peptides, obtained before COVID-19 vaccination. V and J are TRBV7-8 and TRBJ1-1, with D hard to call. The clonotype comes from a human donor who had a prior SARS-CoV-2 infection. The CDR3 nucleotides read TGTGCCAGCAGCTTCCTCAACACTGAAGCTTTCTTT. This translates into CASSFLNTEAFF. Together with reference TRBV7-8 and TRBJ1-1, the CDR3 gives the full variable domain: GAGVSQSPRYKVAKRGQDVALRCDPISGHVSLFWYQQALGQGPEFLTYFQNEAQLDKSGLPSDRFFAERPEGSVSTLKIQRTQQEDSAVYLCASSFLNTEAFFGQGTRLTVV.